The 31 T cell receptor beta chains given below trace back to one sample, sequenced in a study of blood T cell repertoires in COVID-19. Assay: immunoSEQ multiplex PCR; the TCRdb copy retains only in-frame clones and omits some. The profile covers around 400,000 clones, with roughly 80% appearing a single time and 5.1% taken by the ten largest. Source material: PBMCs or T cells enriched from blood (not recorded which). These receptors came from a woman aged 45-60 years who had recovered from COVID-19.

The chain combines TRBV7-8 with TRBJ1-4; D may be TRBD1 (6 bases). The germline V gene has CDR1 SGHVS and CDR2 FQNEAQ. With 6 bases removed from V and 3 bases from J, the gap between germline ends came to 14 bases. The CDR3 is made up of 15 amino acids. The CDR3 spells CASRSRGGSNEKLFF. The CDR3 DNA sequence: TGTGCCAGCAGGAGTCGAGGGGGATCTAATGAAAAACTGTTTTTT.

The table lists this clone with a count of one. This chain connects TRBV7-6 to TRBJ2-3, with 8 bases matching TRBD2. The junction had 3 bases not matched to a gene; V was cut back by 1 base and J by 3 bases. This CDR3 spans 15 amino acids. CDR1 is SGHVS, CDR2 FNYEAQ, per germline. This CDR3 reads CASSLELAETDTQYF. The CDR3, as DNA: TGTGCCAGCAGCTTAGAACTAGCGGAAACAGATACGCAGTATTTT. Looking up the rest from reference TRBV7-6 and TRBJ2-3 gives the full variable domain: GAGVSQSPRYKVTKRGQDVALRCDPISGHVSLYWYRQALGQGPEFLTYFNYEAQQDKSGLPNDRFSAERPEGSISTLTIQRTEQRDSAMYRCASSLELAETDTQYFGPGTRLTVL.

In its sample, this clone was seen a few times. V usage is TRBV19 and J usage is TRBJ2-1, with TRBD2 matching over 11 bases. V shed 3 bases, J shed 9 bases, and the junction held 10 bases outside the gene matches. Germline lookup yields CDR1 LNHDA and CDR2 SQIVND (reference sequence). The CDR3 has 16 residues. The CDR3, as DNA: TGTGCCAGTAGTATGGGACTAGCGGTCTCGCTGGGTGAGCAGTTCTTC. Protein: CASSMGLAVSLGEQFF.

The rearrangement joins TRBV7-9 to TRBJ1-2; possibly TRBD1 for D (5 bases). The CDR3 has 14 amino acids. V was trimmed by 7 bases and J by 3 bases, leaving 15 bases between them. Germline loops: CDR1 SEHNR, CDR2 FQNEAQ (reference sequence). CDR3 sequence (DNA): TGTGCCAGCACCCTACGGGGGTCCCACTATGGCTACACCTTC. It translates to CASTLRGSHYGYTF.

The genes are TRBV5-4 and TRBJ2-3; D is undetermined. This CDR3 comprises 12 residues. Germline V CDR1 and CDR2: SGHNT, YYREEE (reference sequence). V was clipped by 0 bases and J by 7 bases, with 6 bases between them. CDR3 DNA sequence: TGTGCCAGCAGCTTGGGGCCAAATACGCAGTATTTT. This encodes CASSLGPNTQYF.

The gene calls are TRBV7-2 and TRBJ1-1, with 7 bases aligning to TRBD1. There are 14 residues in the CDR3. Germline V gene data show CDR1 as SGHTA and CDR2 as FQGNSA. V lost 5 bases and J lost 1; bases outside the gene matches: 4. Written as DNA, the CDR3 is TGTGCCAGCAGCCAACGGACAGGGAACACTGAAGCTTTCTTT. Translation: CASSQRTGNTEAFF.

V gene TRBV6-2 or TRBV6-3 combines with J gene TRBJ1-1; TRBD1 is a possible D gene (6 bases). Trimming shortened V by 5 bases and J by 5 bases, and 15 bases separated the two germline ends. Germline V lookup: CDR1 MNHEY, CDR2 SVGEGT. The CDR3 sequence is 14 residues long. The CDR3 bases are TGTGCCAGCAGTGTACAGGGTGGTGGAACTGAAGCTTTCTTT. This translates into CASSVQGGGTEAFF.

J is TRBJ2-2 and V is TRBV7-8; D unresolved. The CDR3 is 14 amino acids. Between the trimmed V and J ends, which lost 2 bases and 4 bases, there was a span of 8 bases. Germline CDR1 and CDR2: SGHVS and FQNEAQ. For the CDR3, the DNA is TGTGCCAGCAGCTTAACTGTGGTCACCGGGGAGCTGTTTTTT. This translates into CASSLTVVTGELFF.

The J gene is TRBJ1-4, the V gene TRBV9; 8 bases agree with TRBD1. Germline-derived CDR1 and CDR2 are SGDLS and YYNGEE. V dropped 3 bases and J dropped 7; count of bases not matched to a gene: 8. The CDR3 is 15 residues long. The CDR3 DNA follows: TGTGCCAGCAGCGCCTCCGGGACAGGTGGTGAAAAACTGTTTTTT. This codes for CASSASGTGGEKLFF.

In DNA, the CDR3 is TGTGCCAGCAGCTCCGGGACTAGGGGATATGATACGCAGTATTTT. Translated, it gives CASSSGTRGYDTQYF. The rearrangement uses TRBV2 and TRBJ2-3, with 8 bases fitting TRBD2. The length of the CDR3 is 15 residues. Germline V gene sequence: CDR1 SNHLY, CDR2 FYNNEI. The V gene end was trimmed by 6 bases and the J gene end by 6 bases; junction bases not matched to a gene: 11.

V is TRBV4-1 and J is TRBJ1-5; D possibly corresponds to TRBD1 (5 bases). The germline V and J ends were trimmed by 1 base and 4 bases, with 14 bases remaining between them. The CDR3 spans 16 residues. Per germline, CDR1 MGHRA and CDR2 YSYEKL. The chain's CDR3 is CASSQVVEDINQPQHF. CDR3 nucleotide sequence: TGCGCCAGCAGCCAAGTAGTAGAGGACATTAATCAGCCCCAGCATTTT.

The V gene is TRBV29-1, the J gene TRBJ1-5; a possible D gene is TRBD1 (6 bases). Germline V gene lookup returns CDR1 SQVTM and CDR2 ANQGSEA. Trimming took 0 bases from V and 1 from J, leaving 13 bases between them. This CDR3 has 16 amino acids. CDR3 region: CSVEEGAPGSNQPQHF. CDR3 bases: TGCAGCGTTGAAGAGGGGGCACCCGGGAGCAATCAGCCCCAGCATTTT.

The chain recombines TRBV5-1 with TRBJ2-7, with 9 bases aligning to TRBD2. The junction had 11 bases not matched to a gene; V was cut back by 6 bases and J by 4 bases. Germline CDR1 and CDR2: SGHRS and YFSETQ. This CDR3 contains 15 residues. CDR3 sequence: CASTPSGTSIYEQYF. Here the CDR3 DNA reads TGCGCCAGCACCCCCTCCGGGACTAGCATTTACGAGCAGTACTTC.

This clone was seen a few times. The CDR3 region is CAISFSGGFTGELFF. In DNA, the CDR3 is TGTGCCATCAGCTTTAGCGGGGGCTTTACCGGGGAGCTGTTTTTT. The V and J genes are TRBV10-3 and TRBJ2-2; 9 bases align to TRBD2. The CDR3 sequence is 15 residues long. Germline V CDR1 and CDR2: ENHRY, SYGVKD. The V gene end was trimmed by 6 bases and the J gene end by 5 bases; junction bases not matched to a gene: 7.

This sequence joins TRBV11-2 and TRBJ2-7; 9 bases match TRBD1. Germline assignment: CDR1 SGHAT and CDR2 FQNNGV. After removal of 5 bases from V and 4 bases from J, the junction contained 12 bases not matched to a gene. The CDR3 sequence is 16 residues long. CDR3 residues: CASSTTLGQGGYEQYF. The DNA of the CDR3 is TGTGCCAGCAGCACAACCCTGGGACAGGGCGGTTACGAGCAGTACTTC.

The V and J genes are TRBV11-1 and TRBJ2-7; TRBD1 is a possible D gene (6 bases). CDR1 is SGHAT, CDR2 FQDESV, per germline (reference sequence). The V end was cut by 4 bases, the J end by 0 bases, with 16 bases between. The CDR3 has 16 residues. CDR3 coding DNA: TGTGCCAGCAGCTCACCGATACAGGGAGCCTCCTACGAGCAGTACTTC. This sequence encodes CASSSPIQGASYEQYF.

The chain carries TRBV7-9 and TRBJ1-2; 7 nucleotides agree with TRBD1. V lost 5 bases and J lost 3; bases outside the gene matches: 6. There are 14 residues in the CDR3. Germline V gene lookup returns CDR1 SEHNR and CDR2 FQNEAQ (reference sequence). The CDR3 nucleotides read TGTGCCAGCAGCACGGGGACAGCTTACTATGGCTACACCTTC. The encoded protein is CASSTGTAYYGYTF.

This clone was seen just once. The chain employs TRBV27 and TRBJ2-5, with D maybe TRBD2 (6 bases). CDR3 length: 14 residues. Germline V gene sequence: CDR1 MNHEY, CDR2 SMNVEV (reference sequence). V was cut by 2 bases and J by 5 bases, with 12 bases left in between. CDR3 in amino acids: CASSLRVRGETQYF. The CDR3 region has the DNA TGTGCCAGCAGTTTAAGAGTCCGGGGGGAGACCCAGTACTTC.

The chain carries TRBV3-1 (or the pseudogene TRBV3-2) and TRBJ2-3; 9 bases are shared with TRBD2. This CDR3 is built from 17 residues. Trimming took 5 bases from V and 0 from J; bases not matched to a gene: 9. Germline values: CDR1 LGHDT, CDR2 YNNKEL (reference sequence). This CDR3 is CASSFSGGIPSTDTQYF. CDR3 DNA sequence: TGTGCCAGCAGCTTCAGCGGGGGGATTCCTAGCACAGATACGCAGTATTTT.

This chain joins TRBV19 and TRBJ1-2; 7 bases align to TRBD1. Germline CDR1 and CDR2: LNHDA and SQIVND (reference sequence). This CDR3 is built from 16 residues. The ends lost 3 bases at V and 0 bases at J; junction bases unmatched: 7. The CDR3 protein is CASSIPGTVPNYGYTF. CDR3 bases: TGTGCCAGTAGTATCCCCGGGACAGTCCCTAACTATGGCTACACCTTC.

This clone was counted a few times. The rearrangement links TRBV5-5 to TRBJ1-6; D unresolved. Germline values: CDR1 SGHKS, CDR2 YYEKEE (reference sequence). The CDR3 has 17 amino acids. V lost 0 bases and J 0 bases, leaving 10 bases between the germline ends. The CDR3 here is CASSLVVGSSYNSPLHF. CDR3 sequence (DNA): TGTGCCAGCAGCTTGGTTGTTGGCAGCTCCTATAATTCACCCCTCCACTTT.

The rearrangement links TRBV5-1 to TRBJ2-7; 9 bases map to TRBD1. The germline V gene encodes CDR1 SGHRS and CDR2 YFSETQ. V lost 3 bases to trimming and J lost 2 bases; unmatched junction nucleotides: 6. The CDR3 runs to 15 residues. The CDR3 bases are TGCGCCAGCAGCTGGGGGACAGGGAGCGCCTACGAGCAGTACTTC. Encoded protein: CASSWGTGSAYEQYF.

This chain uses TRBV7-2 with TRBJ2-7, with 15 bases that match TRBD2. The junction had 7 bases not matched to a gene; V was cut back by 4 bases and J by 6 bases. CDR3 size: 16 residues. CDR1 and CDR2 (germline): SGHTA, FQGNSA. The CDR3 DNA reads TGTGCCAGCAGCTCGTTTCCGGGACTAGCGGGGGGCGAGCAGTACTTC. Protein: CASSSFPGLAGGEQYF. The variable domain in full, completed from reference TRBV7-2 and TRBJ2-7, reads GAGVSQSPSNKVTEKGKDVELRCDPISGHTALYWYRQSLGQGLEFLIYFQGNSAPDKSGLPSDRFSAERTGGSVSTLTIQRTQQEDSAVYLCASSSFPGLAGGEQYFGPGTRLTVT.

This CDR3 reads CASSEIPVGTGNSNEQYF. The CDR3 DNA sequence: TGTGCCAGCAGTGAAATACCCGTCGGGACAGGGAATTCCAACGAGCAGTACTTC. The chain has TRBV6-1 and TRBJ2-7; TRBD1 matches at 9 bases. The germline V gene encodes CDR1 MNHNS and CDR2 SASEGT. The V gene end was trimmed by 2 bases and the J gene end by 5 bases; junction bases not matched to a gene: 16. The CDR3 runs 18 residues.

The chain recombines TRBV25-1 with TRBJ1-3; D is possibly TRBD1 (6 bases). The germline gives CDR1 MGHDK, CDR2 SYGVNS. The CDR3 covers 13 residues. The V gene lost 5 bases and the J gene lost 4 bases, with 9 bases spanning the gap. The chain's CDR3 is CASSPGVGNTIYF. The CDR3 region has the DNA TGTGCCAGCAGTCCAGGGGTAGGAAACACCATATATTTT.

This clone was seen once. The CDR3 reads CATQVSYEQYF. The CDR3, as DNA: TGTGCCACACAGGTCTCCTACGAGCAGTACTTC. The chain links TRBV2 to TRBJ2-7; D possibly corresponds to TRBD1 (5 bases). V was clipped by 10 bases and J by 0 bases, with 7 bases between them. Germline V gives CDR1 SNHLY, CDR2 FYNNEI. The CDR3 length is 11 residues.

The V call is TRBV19, the J call TRBJ2-5; D might be TRBD1 (5 bases). Looked up from germline, CDR1 is LNHDA and CDR2 is SQIVND (reference sequence). This CDR3 has 14 residues. Trimming left V 4 bases short and J 5 bases short, with 14 bases between. DNA of the CDR3: TGTGCCAGTAGTACCCAGGGTTTAGGGGAGACCCAGTACTTC. As protein: CASSTQGLGETQYF.

This clone was picked up one time. The chain is built from TRBV6-5 and TRBJ2-5; the D is unclear. The CDR3 length is 14 residues. Trimming removed 0 bases from V and 4 bases from J, with 9 bases in between. Germline V gene sequence: CDR1 MNHEY, CDR2 SVGAGI. Written as DNA, the CDR3 is TGTGCCAGCAGTTACTCGGGCTGGGCAGAGACCCAGTACTTC. Translation: CASSYSGWAETQYF.

The gene calls are TRBV21-1 and TRBJ2-1; TRBD2, the table's D call, was not compared with the DNA. TRBV21-1 is listed as a pseudogene. CDR3 length: 18 residues. The CDR3 spells CASSKTSGRDLDYNEQFF. In DNA, the CDR3 is TGTGCCAGCAGCAAGACTAGCGGGAGGGATTTGGACTACAATGAGCAGTTCTTC.

This clone was found a few times. This chain links TRBV24-1 with TRBJ1-5, with D possibly matching TRBD1 (5 bases). V was clipped by 5 bases and J by 7 bases, with 11 bases between them. Per the germline V gene, CDR1 is KGHDR and CDR2 is SFDVKD. This CDR3 spans 13 amino acids. CDR3 in amino acids: CATSAGHGQPQHF. The CDR3 nucleotides are TGTGCCACCAGTGCAGGACACGGACAGCCCCAGCATTTT.

This rearrangement joins TRBV11-3 to TRBJ1-1; D not resolved. V was pared by 5 bases and J by 5 bases, with 9 bases between. CDR1 and CDR2 (germline): SGHNT, YENEEA. This CDR3 has 12 amino acids. CDR3 amino acids: CASSAMRTEAFF. CDR3 nucleotide sequence: TGTGCCAGCAGCGCGATGAGGACTGAAGCTTTCTTT.